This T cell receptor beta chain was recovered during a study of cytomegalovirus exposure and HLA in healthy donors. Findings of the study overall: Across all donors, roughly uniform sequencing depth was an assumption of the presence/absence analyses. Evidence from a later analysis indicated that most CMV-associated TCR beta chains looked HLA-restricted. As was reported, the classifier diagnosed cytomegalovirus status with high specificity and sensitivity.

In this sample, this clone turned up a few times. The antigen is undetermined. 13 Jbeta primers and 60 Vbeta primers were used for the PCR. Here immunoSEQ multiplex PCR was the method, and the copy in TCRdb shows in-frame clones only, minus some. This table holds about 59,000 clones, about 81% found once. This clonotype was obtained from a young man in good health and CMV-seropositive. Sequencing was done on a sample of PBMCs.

Written as DNA, the CDR3 is TGTGCCAGCAGTCCGAGGATCAGGGCGCGGGGCTACACCTTC. Translating it yields CASSPRIRARGYTF. This sequence joins TRBV5-8 and TRBJ1-2; weak D call: TRBD1 (5 bases). Germline loops: CDR1 SGHTS, CDR2 YDEGEE. Trimming took off 5 bases at V and 8 bases at J, with 19 bases between the two ends. This CDR3 comprises 14 residues.